The source of this T cell receptor (beta chain) is a study of neoadjuvant anti-PD-1 for oral cavity cancer. Measured with immunoSEQ multiplex PCR; TCRdb has only the in-frame clones, and not every one. The table records more than 7,000 clones, roughly 50% of them present only once. About this clone itself: The antigen remains unidentified.

Overall study results and limits: Treg/Th17 ratio rose with pretreatment blood and fell with post-treatment tumor TCRbeta clonality. Only a few patients per response group were TCR-analyzed; validation needed. Greater tumor shrinkage accompanied bigger post-treatment sizes of preexisting clones.

Germline values: CDR1 MNHEY, CDR2 SVGAGI. V gave up 6 bases and J gave up 9 bases, with 20 bases separating them. CDR3 size: 14 residues. The chain combines TRBV6-5 with TRBJ1-1; TRBD1 might be the D (6 bases). The receptor was isolated from a person aged 40 to 85 with oral cavity squamous cell carcinoma. This material consisted of tumor tissue, taken before nivolumab (anti-PD-1) treatment. This CDR3 is CASRTLTGGEKAFF. Here the CDR3 DNA reads TGTGCCAGCAGGACCCTGACAGGCGGGGAAAAAGCTTTCTTT.